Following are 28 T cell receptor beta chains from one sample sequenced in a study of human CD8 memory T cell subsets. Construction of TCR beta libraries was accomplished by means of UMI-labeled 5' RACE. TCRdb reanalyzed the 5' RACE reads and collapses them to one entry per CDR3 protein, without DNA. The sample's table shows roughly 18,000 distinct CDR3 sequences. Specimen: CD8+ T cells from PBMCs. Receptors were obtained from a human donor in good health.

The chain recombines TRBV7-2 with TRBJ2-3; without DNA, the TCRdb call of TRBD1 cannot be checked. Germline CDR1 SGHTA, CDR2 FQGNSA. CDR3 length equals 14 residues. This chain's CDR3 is CASSVEGLTDTQYF.

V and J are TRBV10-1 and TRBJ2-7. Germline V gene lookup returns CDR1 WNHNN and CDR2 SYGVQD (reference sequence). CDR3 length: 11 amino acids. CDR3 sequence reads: CASSEGNEQYF.

This CDR3 reads CASTPGLAGTGETDTQYF. The chain combines TRBV7-9 with TRBJ2-3; without DNA, the TCRdb call of TRBD2 cannot be checked. The length of the CDR3 is 18 residues. From germline, CDR1 is SEHNR and CDR2 FQNEAQ (reference sequence).

CDR3 in amino acids: CASSIDRGEITEAFF. This chain connects TRBV7-8 to TRBJ1-1; no DNA is available, so the TRBD1 call from TCRdb remains unchecked. The germline V gene encodes CDR1 SGHVS and CDR2 FQNEAQ. The CDR3 contains 15 residues.

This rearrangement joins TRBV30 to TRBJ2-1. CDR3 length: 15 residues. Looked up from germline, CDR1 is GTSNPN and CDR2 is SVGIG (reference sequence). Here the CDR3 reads CAWSVATNRYNEQFF.

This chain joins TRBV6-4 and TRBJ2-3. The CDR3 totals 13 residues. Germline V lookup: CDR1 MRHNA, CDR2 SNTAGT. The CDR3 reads CASSVKATDTQYF.

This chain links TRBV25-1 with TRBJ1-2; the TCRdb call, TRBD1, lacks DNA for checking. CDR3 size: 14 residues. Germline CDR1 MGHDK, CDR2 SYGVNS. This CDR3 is CATSGAASNYGYTF.

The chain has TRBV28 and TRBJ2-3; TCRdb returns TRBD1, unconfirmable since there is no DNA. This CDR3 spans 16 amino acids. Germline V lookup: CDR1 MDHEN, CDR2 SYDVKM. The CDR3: CASSASKGVLRDTQYF. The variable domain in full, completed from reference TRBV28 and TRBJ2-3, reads DVKVTQSSRYLVKRTGEKVFLECVQDMDHENMFWYRQDPGLGLRLIYFSYDVKMKEKGDIPEGYSVSREKKERFSLILESASTNQTSMYLCASSASKGVLRDTQYFGPGTRLTVL.

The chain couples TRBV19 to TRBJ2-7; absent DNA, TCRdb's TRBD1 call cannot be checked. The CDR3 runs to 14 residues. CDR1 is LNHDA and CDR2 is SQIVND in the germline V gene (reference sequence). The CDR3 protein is CASSITGQHYEQYF.

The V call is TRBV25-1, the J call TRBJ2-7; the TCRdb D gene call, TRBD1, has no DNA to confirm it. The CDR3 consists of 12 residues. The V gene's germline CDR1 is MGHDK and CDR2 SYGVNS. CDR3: CASSQGRYEQYF.

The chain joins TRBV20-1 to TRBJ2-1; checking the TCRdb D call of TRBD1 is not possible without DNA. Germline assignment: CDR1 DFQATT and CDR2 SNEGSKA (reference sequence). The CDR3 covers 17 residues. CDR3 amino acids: CSASPPEGRSSYNEQFF.

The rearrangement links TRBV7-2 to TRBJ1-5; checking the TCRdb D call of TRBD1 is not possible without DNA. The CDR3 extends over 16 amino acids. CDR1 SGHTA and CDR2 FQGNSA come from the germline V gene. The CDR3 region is CASSPFGDGGNQPQHF.

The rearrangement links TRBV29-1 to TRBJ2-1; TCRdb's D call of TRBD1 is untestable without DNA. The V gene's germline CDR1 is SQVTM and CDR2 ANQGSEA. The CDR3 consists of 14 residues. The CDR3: CSVTGGELNNEQFF.

The CDR3 loop is CASSIKGEDVPQHF. This rearrangement joins TRBV19 to TRBJ1-5; TCRdb calls TRBD1, which cannot be checked without DNA. Germline assignment: CDR1 LNHDA and CDR2 SQIVND (reference sequence). This CDR3 contains 14 residues. Combining the CDR3 with reference TRBV19 and TRBJ1-5 gives the whole variable domain DGGITQSPKYLFRKEGQNVTLSCEQNLNHDAMYWYRQDPGQGLRLIYYSQIVNDFQKGDIAEGYSVSREKKESFPLTVTSAQKNPTAFYLCASSIKGEDVPQHFGDGTRLSIL.

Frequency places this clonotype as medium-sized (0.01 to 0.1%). The CDR3 protein is CASSLGNPGVQHF. The chain employs TRBV7-9 and TRBJ1-5; TCRdb reports TRBD1, a call that lacks DNA to check it against. Germline assignment: CDR1 SEHNR and CDR2 FQNEAQ (reference sequence). The CDR3 totals 13 residues.

CDR3 sequence reads: CASGLVGEIEAFF. The chain couples TRBV7-9 to TRBJ1-1. The CDR3 covers 13 residues. CDR1 is SEHNR and CDR2 is FQNEAQ in the germline V gene (reference sequence).

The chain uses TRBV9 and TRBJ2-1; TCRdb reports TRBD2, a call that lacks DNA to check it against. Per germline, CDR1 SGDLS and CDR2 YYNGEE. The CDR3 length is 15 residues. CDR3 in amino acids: CASSPARGGYNEQFF.

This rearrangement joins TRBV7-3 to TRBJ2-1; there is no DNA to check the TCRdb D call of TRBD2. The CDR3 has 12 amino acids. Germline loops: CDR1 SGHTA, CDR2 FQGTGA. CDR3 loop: CASSFVSGEQFF.

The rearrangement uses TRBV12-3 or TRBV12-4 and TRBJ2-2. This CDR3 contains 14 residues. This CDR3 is CASSFVGNTGELFF.

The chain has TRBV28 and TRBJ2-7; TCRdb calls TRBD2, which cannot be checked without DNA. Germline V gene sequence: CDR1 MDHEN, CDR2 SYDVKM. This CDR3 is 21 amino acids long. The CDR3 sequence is CASSHLQQGSGASGEHYEQYF.

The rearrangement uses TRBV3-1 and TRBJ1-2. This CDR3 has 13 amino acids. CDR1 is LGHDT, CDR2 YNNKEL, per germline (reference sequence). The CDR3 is CASSQEQSYGYTF.

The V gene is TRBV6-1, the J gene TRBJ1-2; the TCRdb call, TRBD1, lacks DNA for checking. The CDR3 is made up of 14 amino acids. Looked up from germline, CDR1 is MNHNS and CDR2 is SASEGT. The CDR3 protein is CASSDNWGYYGYTF.

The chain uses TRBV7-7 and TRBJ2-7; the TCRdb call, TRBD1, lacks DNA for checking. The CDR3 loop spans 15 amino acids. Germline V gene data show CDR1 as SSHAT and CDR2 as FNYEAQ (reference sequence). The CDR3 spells CASSSRQGYSYEQYF.

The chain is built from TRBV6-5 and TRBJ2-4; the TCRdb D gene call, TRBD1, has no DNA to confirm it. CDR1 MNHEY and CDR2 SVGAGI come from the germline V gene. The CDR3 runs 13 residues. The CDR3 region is CASSYSASRPLYF.

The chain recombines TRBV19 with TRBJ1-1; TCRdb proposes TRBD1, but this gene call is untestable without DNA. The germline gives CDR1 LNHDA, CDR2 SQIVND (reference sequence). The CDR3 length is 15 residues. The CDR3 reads CASSFFSGAHTEAFF. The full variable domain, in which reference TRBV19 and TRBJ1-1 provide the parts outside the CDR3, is DGGITQSPKYLFRKEGQNVTLSCEQNLNHDAMYWYRQDPGQGLRLIYYSQIVNDFQKGDIAEGYSVSREKKESFPLTVTSAQKNPTAFYLCASSFFSGAHTEAFFGQGTRLTVV.

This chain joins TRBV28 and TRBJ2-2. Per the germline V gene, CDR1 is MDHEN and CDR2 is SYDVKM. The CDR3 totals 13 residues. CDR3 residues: CASSLMMTGELFF.

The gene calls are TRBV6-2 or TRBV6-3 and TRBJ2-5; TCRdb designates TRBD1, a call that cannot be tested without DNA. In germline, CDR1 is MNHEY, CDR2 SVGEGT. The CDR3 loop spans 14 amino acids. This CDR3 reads CASSYYLFRETQYF.

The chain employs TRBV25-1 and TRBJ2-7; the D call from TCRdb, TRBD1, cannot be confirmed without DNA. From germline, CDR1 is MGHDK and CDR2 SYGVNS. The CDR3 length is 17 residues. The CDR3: CASSEWFGGQGLGEQYF.